Here is one T cell receptor beta chain with its context. The junction differs from germline at one of its ends, possibly a read error. The same CDR3 is also encoded by other DNA sequences in this sample. Profiling relied on immunoSEQ multiplex PCR, and the TCRdb table lists in-frame clones only, not all of them. The sample contains around 100,000 clones, 89% of which appear only once. These data are taken from a study of OX40 agonist ivuxolimab in advanced cancers. On the study more broadly: Mean age approximately 59 years, range roughly 20 to 85; 82.7% male.

The CDR3 length is 14 residues. Germline V gives CDR1 GTSNPN, CDR2 SVGIG (reference sequence). This sequence originates from an adult with an advanced solid tumor such as melanoma, head and neck, liver or kidney cancer. The chain employs TRBV30 and TRBJ1-3, with a possible D match to TRBD1 (5 bases). Sequencing used CD4+ or CD8+ T cells sorted from blood, obtained in a trial of the OX40 agonist ivuxolimab. CDR3 in DNA: TGTGCCTGGAGTGTACCGGGGGGTGGAAACACTATATATTTT. Amino acids: CAWSVPGGGNTIYF. Using reference TRBV30 and TRBJ1-3 for the parts outside the CDR3, the full variable domain is SQTIHQWPATLVQPVGSPLSLECTVEGTSNPNLYWYRQAAGRGLQLLFYSVGIGQISSEVPQNLSASRPQDRQFILSSKKLLLSDSGFYLCAWSVPGGGNTIYFGEGSWLTVV.